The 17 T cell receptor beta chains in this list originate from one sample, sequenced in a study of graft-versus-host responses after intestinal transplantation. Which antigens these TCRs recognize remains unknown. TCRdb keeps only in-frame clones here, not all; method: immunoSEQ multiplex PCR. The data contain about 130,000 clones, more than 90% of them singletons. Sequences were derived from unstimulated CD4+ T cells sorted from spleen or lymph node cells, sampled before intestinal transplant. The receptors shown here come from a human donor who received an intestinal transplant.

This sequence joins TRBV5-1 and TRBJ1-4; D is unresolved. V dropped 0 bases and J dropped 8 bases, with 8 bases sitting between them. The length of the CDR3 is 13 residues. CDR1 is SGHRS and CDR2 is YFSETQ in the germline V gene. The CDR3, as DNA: TGCGCCAGCAGCTTGGCGTCTTTGGAAAAACTGTTTTTT. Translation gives CASSLASLEKLFF.

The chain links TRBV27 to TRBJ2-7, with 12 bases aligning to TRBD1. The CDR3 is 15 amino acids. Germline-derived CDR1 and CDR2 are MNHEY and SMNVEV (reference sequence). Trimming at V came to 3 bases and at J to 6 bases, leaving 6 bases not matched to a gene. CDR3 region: CASSFGGTGGSEQYF. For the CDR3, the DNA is TGTGCCAGCAGTTTTGGTGGGACAGGGGGCTCCGAGCAGTACTTC.

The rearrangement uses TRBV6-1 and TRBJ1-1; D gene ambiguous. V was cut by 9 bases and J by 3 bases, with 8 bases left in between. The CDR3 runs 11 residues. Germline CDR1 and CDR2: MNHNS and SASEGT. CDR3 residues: CASRVHTEAFF. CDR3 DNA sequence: TGTGCCAGTAGGGTTCACACTGAAGCTTTCTTT.

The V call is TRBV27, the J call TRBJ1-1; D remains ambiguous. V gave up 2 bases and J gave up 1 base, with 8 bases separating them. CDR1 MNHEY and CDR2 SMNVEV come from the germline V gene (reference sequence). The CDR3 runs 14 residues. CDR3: CASSLTGPNTEAFF. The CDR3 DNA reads TGTGCCAGCAGTTTAACCGGCCCGAACACTGAAGCTTTCTTT.

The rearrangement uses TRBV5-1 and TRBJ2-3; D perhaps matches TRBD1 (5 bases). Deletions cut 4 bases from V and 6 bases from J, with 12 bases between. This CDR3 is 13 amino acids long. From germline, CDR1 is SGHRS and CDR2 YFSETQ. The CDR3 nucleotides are TGCGCCAGCAGCAAACCGACAGCCGATACGCAGTATTTT. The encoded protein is CASSKPTADTQYF.

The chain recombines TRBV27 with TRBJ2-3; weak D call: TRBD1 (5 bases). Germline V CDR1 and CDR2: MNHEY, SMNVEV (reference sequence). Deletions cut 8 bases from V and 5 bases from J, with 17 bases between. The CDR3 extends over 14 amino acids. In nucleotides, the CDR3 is TGTGCCAGCCCATCCGCAGGGTCCCTAGATACGCAGTATTTT. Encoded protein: CASPSAGSLDTQYF.

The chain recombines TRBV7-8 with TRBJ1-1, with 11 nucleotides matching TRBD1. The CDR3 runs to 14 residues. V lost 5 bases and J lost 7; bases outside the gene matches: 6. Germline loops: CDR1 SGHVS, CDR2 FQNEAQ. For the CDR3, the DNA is TGTGCCAGCAGCCACGGGACAGGGGGAGTTGAAGCTTTCTTT. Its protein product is CASSHGTGGVEAFF.

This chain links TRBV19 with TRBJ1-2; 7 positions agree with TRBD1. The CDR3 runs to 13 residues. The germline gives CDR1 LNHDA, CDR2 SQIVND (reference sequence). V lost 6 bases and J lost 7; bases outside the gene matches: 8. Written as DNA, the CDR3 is TGTGCCAGTAGACCACCTCGACAGGGTGGCTACACCTTC. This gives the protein CASRPPRQGGYTF.

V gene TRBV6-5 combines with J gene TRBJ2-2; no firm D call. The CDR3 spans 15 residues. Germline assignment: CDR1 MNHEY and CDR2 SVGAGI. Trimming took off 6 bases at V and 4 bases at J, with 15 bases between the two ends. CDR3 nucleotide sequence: TGTGCCAGCAGGGTAGACGGGTCGGTCACCGGGGAGCTGTTTTTT. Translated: CASRVDGSVTGELFF.

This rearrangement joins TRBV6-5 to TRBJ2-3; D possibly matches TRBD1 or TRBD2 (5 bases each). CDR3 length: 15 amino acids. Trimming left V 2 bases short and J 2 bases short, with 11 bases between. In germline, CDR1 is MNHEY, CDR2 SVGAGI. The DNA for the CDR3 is TGTGCCAGCAGTTACAGTGGGGGTTTCACAGATACGCAGTATTTT. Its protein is CASSYSGGFTDTQYF.

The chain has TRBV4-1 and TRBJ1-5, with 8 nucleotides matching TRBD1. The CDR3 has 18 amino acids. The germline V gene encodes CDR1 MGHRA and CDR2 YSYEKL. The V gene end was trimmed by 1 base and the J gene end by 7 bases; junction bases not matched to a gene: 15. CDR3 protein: CASSQAPNTDRGVQPQHF. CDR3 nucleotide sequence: TGCGCCAGCAGCCAAGCTCCCAATACTGACAGGGGAGTCCAGCCCCAGCATTTT.

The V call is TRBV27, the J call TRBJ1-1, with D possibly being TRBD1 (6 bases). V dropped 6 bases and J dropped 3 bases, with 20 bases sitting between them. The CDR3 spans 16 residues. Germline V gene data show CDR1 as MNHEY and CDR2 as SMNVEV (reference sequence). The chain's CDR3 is CASSPRGPRGYTEAFF. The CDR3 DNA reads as TGTGCCAGCAGCCCCCGCGGCCCCAGGGGCTACACTGAAGCTTTCTTT.

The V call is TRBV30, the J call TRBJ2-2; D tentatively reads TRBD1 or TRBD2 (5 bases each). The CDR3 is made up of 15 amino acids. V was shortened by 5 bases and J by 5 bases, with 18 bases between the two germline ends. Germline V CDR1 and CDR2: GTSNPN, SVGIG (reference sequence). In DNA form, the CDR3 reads TGTGCCTGGTCGGGGCAGGGAGAATGGACCGGGGAGCTGTTTTTT. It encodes CAWSGQGEWTGELFF.

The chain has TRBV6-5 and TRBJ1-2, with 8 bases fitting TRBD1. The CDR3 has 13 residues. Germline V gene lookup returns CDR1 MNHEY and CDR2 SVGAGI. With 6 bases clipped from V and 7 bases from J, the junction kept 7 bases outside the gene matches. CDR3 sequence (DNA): TGTGCCAGCAGACCCGGCGACAGGGGTGGCTACACCTTC. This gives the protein CASRPGDRGGYTF.

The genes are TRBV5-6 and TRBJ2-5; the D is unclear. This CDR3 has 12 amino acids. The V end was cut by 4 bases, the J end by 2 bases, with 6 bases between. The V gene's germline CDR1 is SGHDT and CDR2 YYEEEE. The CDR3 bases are TGTGCCAGCAGCAGTCAGCAAGAGACCCAGTACTTC. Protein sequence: CASSSQQETQYF.

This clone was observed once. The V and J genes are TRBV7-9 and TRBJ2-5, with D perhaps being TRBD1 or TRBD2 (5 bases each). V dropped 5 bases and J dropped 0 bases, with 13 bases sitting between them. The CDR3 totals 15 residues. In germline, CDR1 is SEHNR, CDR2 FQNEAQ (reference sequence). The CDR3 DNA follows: TGTGCCAGCAGCCGACCGGGACGGGACCAAGAGACCCAGTACTTC. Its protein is CASSRPGRDQETQYF.

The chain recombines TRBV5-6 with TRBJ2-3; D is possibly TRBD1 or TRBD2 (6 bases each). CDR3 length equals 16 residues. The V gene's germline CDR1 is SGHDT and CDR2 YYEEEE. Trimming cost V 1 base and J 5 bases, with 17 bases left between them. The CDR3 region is CASSLTPPGAGDTQYF. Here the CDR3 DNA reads TGTGCCAGCAGCTTGACCCCCCCGGGGGCCGGAGATACGCAGTATTTT. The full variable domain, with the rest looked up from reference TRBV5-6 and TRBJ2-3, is DAGVTQSPTHLIKTRGQQVTLRCSPKSGHDTVSWYQQALGQGPQFIFQYYEEEERQRGNFPDRFSGHQFPNYSSELNVNALLLGDSALYLCASSLTPPGAGDTQYFGPGTRLTVL.